These T cell receptor beta chains were read from a single sample in a study of cytomegalovirus exposure and HLA in healthy donors. Generated by immunoSEQ multiplex PCR, the TCRdb table keeps only in-frame clones and is missing some. The sample contains roughly 120,000 clones, 79% of which appear only once. The sequenced sample was PBMCs. Receptor source: a young man in good health and CMV-seronegative. Both conserved end residues are part of each CDR3. D genes are given only for firm matches. Only part of the rows carry a size: once, few, many, or a class if the clone is expanded.

size: .; J: TRBJ2-7; D: TRBD2; V: TRBV11-1; CDR3: CASSSQLTSGQYEQYF; DNA: TGTGCCAGCAGCTCCCAGCTAACTAGCGGGCAATACGAGCAGTACTTC
size: once; J: TRBJ1-5; D: .; V: TRBV27; CDR3: CASATDTLSNQPQHF; DNA: TGTGCCAGTGCAACGGACACGCTTAGCAATCAGCCCCAGCATTTT
size: .; J: TRBJ1-1; D: .; V: TRBV6-6; CDR3: CASSYFRGMNTEAFF; DNA: TGTGCCAGCAGTTACTTTAGGGGGATGAACACTGAAGCTTTCTTT
size: .; J: TRBJ2-7; D: TRBD2; V: TRBV5-1; CDR3: CASSPGVAGGFYEQYF; DNA: TGCGCCAGCAGCCCGGGAGTAGCGGGAGGGTTCTACGAGCAGTACTTC
size: .; J: TRBJ2-2; D: .; V: TRBV7-9; CDR3: CASSLRLSGAPGELFF; DNA: TGTGCCAGCAGCTTAAGACTTTCAGGGGCCCCCGGGGAGCTGTTTTTT
size: .; J: TRBJ2-1; D: TRBD1; V: TRBV19; CDR3: CATLLGTGVTYNEQFF; DNA: TGTGCCACCCTCCTAGGGACAGGGGTGACCTACAATGAGCAGTTCTTC
size: once; J: TRBJ2-4; D: .; V: TRBV9; CDR3: CASSVGGDAKNIQYF; DNA: TGTGCCAGCAGCGTAGGCGGGGATGCCAAAAACATTCAGTACTTC
size: .; J: TRBJ2-2; D: .; V: TRBV19; CDR3: CASSILEGRGGELFF; DNA: TGTGCCAGTAGTATCCTGGAGGGCCGGGGCGGGGAGCTGTTTTTT
size: .; J: TRBJ2-2; D: .; V: TRBV2; CDR3: CASSESGPANTGELFF; DNA: TGTGCCAGCAGTGAATCGGGTCCGGCGAACACCGGGGAGCTGTTTTTT
size: .; J: TRBJ2-1; D: TRBD2; V: TRBV14; CDR3: CASSQESSGGNEQFF; DNA: TGTGCCAGCAGCCAAGAAAGTAGCGGGGGCAATGAGCAGTTCTTC
size: .; J: TRBJ1-4; D: TRBD1; V: TRBV5-1; CDR3: CASSRRTGMSEKLFF; DNA: TGCGCCAGCAGCCGGAGGACAGGGATGAGTGAAAAACTGTTTTTT
size: once; J: TRBJ2-5; D: TRBD2; V: TRBV4-1; CDR3: CASSQEIASGMETQYF; DNA: TGCGCCAGCAGCCAAGAAATTGCTAGCGGTATGGAGACCCAGTACTTC
size: once; J: TRBJ1-2; D: .; V: TRBV6-1; CDR3: CASRSQQGGYGYTF; DNA: TGTGCCAGCAGATCCCAGCAAGGGGGCTATGGCTACACCTTC
size: once; J: TRBJ2-2; D: .; V: TRBV9; CDR3: CASSVGPTAVTGELFF; DNA: TGTGCCAGCAGCGTAGGACCCACAGCGGTCACCGGGGAGCTGTTTTTT
size: .; J: TRBJ1-1; D: .; V: TRBV14; CDR3: CASRRDRRTEAFF; DNA: TGTGCCAGCAGACGAGACAGGCGCACTGAAGCTTTCTTT
size: .; J: TRBJ1-1; D: TRBD1; V: TRBV27; CDR3: CASRTGGLVSEAFF; DNA: TGTGCCAGCCGAACAGGGGGCTTGGTTTCTGAAGCTTTCTTT
size: .; J: TRBJ1-6; D: .; V: TRBV6-5; CDR3: CASSRTGNSPLHF; DNA: TGTGCCAGCAGTCGAACAGGGAATTCACCCCTCCACTTT
size: .; J: TRBJ2-2; D: TRBD2; V: TRBV6-5; CDR3: CASSYWLAGGTGELFF; DNA: TGTGCCAGCAGTTATTGGCTAGCGGGAGGGACCGGGGAGCTGTTTTTT
size: .; J: TRBJ1-1; D: .; V: TRBV5-6; CDR3: CASNAGSKNTLMNTEAFF; DNA: TGTGCCAGCAACGCAGGGTCCAAGAATACACTGATGAACACTGAAGCTTTCTTT
size: .; J: TRBJ2-3; D: .; V: TRBV18; CDR3: CASSPRMWTDTQYF; DNA: TGTGCCAGCTCACCGCGTATGTGGACAGATACGCAGTATTTT
size: .; J: TRBJ1-6; D: .; V: TRBV13; CDR3: CASSTRQGGSPLHF; DNA: TGTGCCAGCAGCACCAGGCAGGGAGGTTCACCCCTCCACTTT
size: .; J: TRBJ1-2; D: TRBD1; V: TRBV7-3; CDR3: CASSATGASSYGYTF; DNA: TGTGCCAGCAGCGCGACAGGGGCGTCGAGCTATGGCTACACCTTC
size: .; J: TRBJ2-1; D: TRBD2; V: TRBV30; CDR3: CAWHIAGVNNEQFF; DNA: TGTGCCTGGCATATAGCGGGAGTAAACAATGAGCAGTTCTTC
size: .; J: TRBJ2-5; D: .; V: TRBV30; CDR3: CAWSGGLKETQYF; DNA: TGTGCCTGGAGTGGTGGGCTAAAAGAGACCCAGTACTTC
size: .; J: TRBJ1-2; D: TRBD1; V: TRBV28; CDR3: CASSFSRAGQGASYGYTF; DNA: TGTGCCAGCAGTTTTTCCCGTGCAGGACAGGGGGCCTCCTATGGCTACACCTTC
size: once; J: TRBJ2-1; D: TRBD2; V: TRBV19; CDR3: CASSWASGTYNEQFF; DNA: TGTGCCAGTAGTTGGGCTAGCGGGACCTACAATGAGCAGTTCTTC
size: once; J: TRBJ2-2; D: TRBD2; V: TRBV28; CDR3: CASNPPGREFTGELFF; DNA: TGTGCCAGCAACCCTCCGGGGCGGGAGTTCACCGGGGAGCTGTTTTTT
size: .; J: TRBJ1-4; D: .; V: TRBV28; CDR3: CASSPSSGGNEKLFF; DNA: TGTGCCAGCAGTCCCTCATCGGGGGGGAATGAAAAACTGTTTTTT
size: .; J: TRBJ2-7; D: .; V: TRBV28; CDR3: CASRPLRNSYEQYF; DNA: TGTGCCAGCAGACCCCTCAGAAACTCCTACGAGCAGTACTTC
size: once; J: TRBJ2-3; D: TRBD1; V: TRBV11-2; CDR3: CASRRQGNTDTQYF; DNA: TGTGCCAGCAGGAGACAGGGGAACACAGATACGCAGTATTTT
size: .; J: TRBJ2-1; D: TRBD2; V: TRBV6-4; CDR3: CASSDSWAGGSYNEQFF; DNA: TGTGCCAGCAGTGACTCGTGGGCGGGAGGGTCCTACAATGAGCAGTTCTTC
size: .; J: TRBJ2-1; D: TRBD2; V: TRBV19; CDR3: CASSPTSGGSYNEQFF; DNA: TGTGCCAGTAGCCCGACTAGCGGGGGGTCCTACAATGAGCAGTTCTTC
size: .; J: TRBJ2-2; D: .; V: TRBV15; CDR3: CATSSGESGELFF; DNA: TGTGCCACCAGCAGCGGGGAATCCGGGGAGCTGTTTTTT
size: .; J: TRBJ1-2; D: TRBD1; V: TRBV30; CDR3: CAWSWSGQASAYTF; DNA: TGTGCCTGGAGTTGGTCGGGACAGGCCTCCGCCTACACCTTC
size: .; J: TRBJ2-3; D: TRBD2; V: TRBV5-4; CDR3: CASSPGAGGTGDTQYF; DNA: TGTGCCAGCAGCCCGGGGGCGGGAGGGACCGGGGATACGCAGTATTTT
size: once; J: TRBJ1-2; D: TRBD1; V: TRBV5-1; CDR3: CASSLEGQGARYGYTF; DNA: TGCGCCAGCAGCTTGGAGGGACAGGGGGCGAGGTATGGCTACACCTTC
size: .; J: TRBJ2-3; D: .; V: TRBV5-1; CDR3: CASSYRDTQYF; DNA: TGCGCCAGCAGCTACAGAGATACGCAGTATTTT
size: .; J: TRBJ2-3; D: TRBD2; V: TRBV6-4; CDR3: CASSDEGTSGTDTQYF; DNA: TGTGCCAGCAGTGACGAGGGGACTAGCGGCACAGATACGCAGTATTTT
size: .; J: TRBJ1-1; D: .; V: TRBV7-9; CDR3: CASSLGGLGNTEAFF; DNA: TGTGCCAGCAGCTTAGGGGGGCTTGGGAACACTGAAGCTTTCTTT
size: once; J: TRBJ2-1; D: TRBD2; V: TRBV2; CDR3: CASSVESGRAGEQFF; DNA: TGTGCCAGCAGTGTTGAGAGCGGGAGGGCCGGTGAGCAGTTCTTC
size: .; J: TRBJ2-7; D: TRBD2; V: TRBV19; CDR3: CASQLAGGPFYEQYF; DNA: TGTGCCAGCCAACTAGCGGGAGGGCCCTTCTACGAGCAGTACTTC
size: once; J: TRBJ2-1; D: TRBD1; V: TRBV19; CDR3: CASSSFGGDRVEFF; DNA: TGTGCCAGTAGTTCCTTTGGAGGGGACAGGGTTGAGTTCTTC
size: .; J: TRBJ1-1; D: TRBD1; V: TRBV6-1; CDR3: CASTRTGGRGEAFF; DNA: TGTGCCAGTACCCGAACAGGGGGCCGCGGTGAAGCTTTCTTT
size: .; J: TRBJ2-3; D: .; V: TRBV7-7; CDR3: CASSLDRTDTQYF; DNA: TGTGCTAGCAGCTTAGACCGGACAGATACGCAGTATTTT
size: .; J: TRBJ1-6; D: .; V: TRBV27; CDR3: CASSFGQGYSPLHF; DNA: TGTGCCAGCAGTTTTGGTCAGGGGTATTCACCCCTCCACTTT
size: .; J: TRBJ1-3; D: .; V: TRBV7-2; CDR3: CASSFAGENTIYF; DNA: TGTGCCAGCAGCTTCGCCGGGGAAAACACCATATATTTT
size: .; J: TRBJ2-7; D: .; V: TRBV18; CDR3: CASSPREGGTPMTTYEQYF; DNA: TGTGCCAGCTCACCACGGGAGGGGGGGACACCAATGACCACCTACGAGCAGTACTTC
size: .; J: TRBJ1-1; D: TRBD1; V: TRBV30; CDR3: CASRGQGDTEAFF; DNA: TGTGCCTCCAGGGGACAGGGCGACACTGAAGCTTTCTTT
size: .; J: TRBJ1-2; D: .; V: TRBV9; CDR3: CASSETGMPNYGYTF; DNA: TGTGCCAGCAGCGAGACCGGGATGCCCAACTATGGCTACACCTTC
size: .; J: TRBJ1-1; D: .; V: TRBV30; CDR3: CAWSRERDTEAFF; DNA: TGTGCCTGGAGTAGGGAGAGGGACACTGAAGCTTTCTTT
size: .; J: TRBJ1-1; D: TRBD1; V: TRBV29-1; CDR3: CSVGRAGGFREAFF; DNA: TGCAGCGTTGGGAGGGCAGGGGGCTTTCGTGAAGCTTTCTTT
size: .; J: TRBJ2-1; D: TRBD1; V: TRBV6-5; CDR3: CASRRDRDEQFF; DNA: TGTGCCAGCAGGCGCGACAGGGACGAGCAGTTCTTC
size: .; J: TRBJ2-1; D: TRBD2; V: TRBV19; CDR3: CASTLTGTSGYNEQFF; DNA: TGTGCCAGTACCCTGACCGGGACTAGCGGCTACAATGAGCAGTTCTTC
size: .; J: TRBJ1-1; D: .; V: TRBV10-3; CDR3: CATRREGTEAFF; DNA: TGTGCCACCCGACGGGAGGGCACTGAAGCTTTCTTT
size: .; J: TRBJ1-1; D: .; V: TRBV7-3; CDR3: CASSLLSQGNTEAFF; DNA: TGTGCCAGCAGCTTATTGTCGCAGGGAAACACTGAAGCTTTCTTT